This TCR beta chain appears in the sequencing data of a study of shared clonotypes between healthy human individuals. Study overall: The study drew on a couple of women and a few men aged 18 to 49 as donors. Study results and limitations: The represented genetic and exposure-history diversity was limited by the small number of donors.

Points on this clone: Its antigen is unidentified.

An even split of each subset's genomic DNA across several immunoSEQ plates was performed. Assay: immunoSEQ multiplex PCR; the TCRdb copy retains only in-frame clones and omits some. The sample carries some 2.3 million clones, 85% to 95% recorded once. The specimen sequenced was naive CD4+ T cells from PBMCs. Subset here: CD45RA+ positively selected. The sequence derives from a man between 18 and 29 years old in good health. Some clones in this sample may be carry-over from other donors' samples.

CDR3 coding DNA: TGCAGTGCTAGAGAGGTGGAGGCGGCTTTCTTT. Translation gives CSAREVEAAFF. The chain joins TRBV20-1 to TRBJ1-1; no definite D call. Between the trimmed V and J ends, which lost 0 bases and 11 bases, there was a span of 10 bases. There are 11 residues in the CDR3. The germline gives CDR1 DFQATT, CDR2 SNEGSKA (reference sequence).